The subject of this entry is one TCR beta chain. The antigen this receptor binds is unknown. No quality values exist for individual bases; no much larger clone is one base distant. The data belong to a study of shared clonotypes between healthy human individuals (TCRdb year 2020). Study-wide context: The cohort included three men and a couple of women between 18 and 49 years of age. For each donor, CD4 naive and CD4 memory were each run on three plates, CD8 naive on two plates, and CD8 memory on one plate. Blood TCR repertoires of about five healthy adults were deeply sequenced to estimate repertoire size and the extent of clonotype sharing between individuals. Libraries were prepared and TCR repertoires were sequenced by different laboratories using diverse techniques, in order to increase sequencing depth and limit assay-specific biases. Per donor, leukapheresis produced somewhere between about 0.94 and 9.5 billion PBMCs.

The study at large found these results: Clonotypes shared by all four sorted-subset donors showed higher generation probabilities than non-shared clonotypes. Sharing across several donors was observed for about 5% of naive CD4, 3.5% of naive CD8, 2.3% of memory CD4, and about 0.39% of memory CD8 clonotypes. Incomplete sequencing was indicated by rarefaction of sorted-subset datasets, despite the large sequencing depth. Pairwise subsampling led to the expectation that sequencing depth would affect the degree of clonotype sharing among donors. Sampling was limited to blood, and TCR repertoires in tissue likely differ from TCR repertoires in blood. Naive subsets generally had larger estimated clonotype richness than memory subsets. Because the study included a small number of donors, the genetic and exposure-history diversity represented was limited.

CD8 naive samples were CD45RO-negative cells positively selected for CCR7, giving a CD45RA+CCR7+ population that excluded TemRA cells. The donors were healthy, HIV-negative adults who had no recently reported acute infections or vaccinations. Every donor was a Caucasian adult residing in Nashville, Tennessee, USA. Blood was obtained by leukapheresis, after which PBMCs were separated by Ficoll-Histopaque density gradient centrifugation and cryopreserved in liquid nitrogen vapor phase. Purity and quantity of every magnetically sorted T cell population were checked by analytical flow cytometry. Genomic DNA was isolated from each sorted fraction and quantified by UV absorbance on a Nanodrop 2000c. TCR CDR3 regions were amplified from genomic DNA by multiplex PCR using the deep immunoSEQ assay. For each cell subset, the extracted genomic DNA was distributed evenly across all wells of several immunoSEQ 96-well plates, and each plate served as one replicate. Each replicate PCR for sorted subsets received roughly 0.2 ug genomic DNA, equal to about 29,000 T cell genomes. Purified libraries were measured with a Qubit 3.0 fluorometer, size-checked on a Bioanalyzer 2100, and measured again with the KAPA Library Quantification kit. Every immunoSEQ 96-well plate was sequenced on a dedicated single-read 150-cycle Illumina NextSeq 550 flow cell. Per the original workflow: Because the immunoSEQ output held only junctional sequences and lacked quality scores, the filtering could not match the filtering applied to full-length reads. Sequences were annotated with PyIR, a Python wrapper for IgBLAST v1.9, using IMGT germline references to assign V/J genes and CDR3. Reads with weak V/J assignments (E-value above 1e-6), missing CDR3, stop codons, out-of-frame junctions, or ambiguous translated residues were removed. V3J clonotypes were defined by identical inferred V gene, J gene, and CDR3 amino acid sequence. Percentage overlap between repertoires was computed as shared unique clonotypes divided by the size of the smaller repertoire. Richness of each repertoire was evaluated using RTK rarefaction, the Chao1 estimator, and Recon v2.1 estimates of unobserved clonotypes. OLGA was used to compute generation probabilities for all TCRbeta clonotypes that the gDNA method yielded from a handful of donors. What TCRdb holds here is the immuneACCESS table cut down to in-frame rearrangements. Part of the clones is not present; checked against another copy, under half of the missing clones reflect an unresolved V gene, and the others are unexplained. V, J and clone size reflect that table, while D and trimming were determined from the DNA. Here the sample has approximately 2,000,000 clones; roughly 93% occur a single time. Approximately 1.6% of the sample is taken by the ten largest.

Taken from cysteine to phenylalanine, the CDR3 has 16 residues. The sequence is cut down to CDR3 DNA, 48 bases in frame from base 1. The germline V gene specifies MNHNS as CDR1 and SASEGT as CDR2. V is shortened by 0 bases, J by 4 bases, and the region joining them spans 16 bases. Material: naive CD8+ T cells from PBMCs. According to the study, the label for this sample's cell subset or site signals: CD45RA+CCR7+. This clonotype originated in a man in his late teens or twenties in good health. Some clones in this sample may be carry-over from other donors' samples. Rearrangement joined TRBV6-1 to TRBJ2-7; perhaps TRBD1 is the D gene, with 6 bases matching. The nucleotide sequence reads TGTGCCAGCAGTGAAGCGGTGGCAGGGGCCCGTTACGAGCAGTACTTC. It specifies CASSEAVAGARYEQYF.